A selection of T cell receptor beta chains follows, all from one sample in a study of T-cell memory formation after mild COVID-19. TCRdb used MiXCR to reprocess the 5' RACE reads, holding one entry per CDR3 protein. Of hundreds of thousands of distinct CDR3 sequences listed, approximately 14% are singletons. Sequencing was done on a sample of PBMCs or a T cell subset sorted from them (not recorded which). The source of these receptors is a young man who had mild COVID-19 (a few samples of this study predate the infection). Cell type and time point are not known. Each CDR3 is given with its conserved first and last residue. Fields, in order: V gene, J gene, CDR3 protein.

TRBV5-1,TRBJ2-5,CASSTQGRTEETQYF
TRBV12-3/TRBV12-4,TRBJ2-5,CASKASWGETQYF
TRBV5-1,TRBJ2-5,CASSLAGSETQYF
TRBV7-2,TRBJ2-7,CASSGDRGPYEQYF
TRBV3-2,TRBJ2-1,CASSPGQRAHNEQFF
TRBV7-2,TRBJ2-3,CASSLATIDTDTQYF
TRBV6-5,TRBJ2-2,CASRPGTGNTGELFF
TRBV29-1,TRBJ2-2,CSVEKGQNTGELFF
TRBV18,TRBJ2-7,CASSPTGPYSYEQYF
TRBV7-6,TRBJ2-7,CASSPPPVSSPGGEQYF